The next 10 T cell receptor beta chains were all read from a single sample in a study of CD8 T cells in Susac syndrome. A quantity of about 0.5 to 1 ug RNA underwent reverse transcription using random hexamers. TCRdb called the immunoSEQ multiplex PCR reads again in MiXCR, with one record for every CDR3 protein. This table holds some 250,000 distinct CDR3 sequences, 90% to 97% found once. Specimen: CD4+ T cells from PBMCs. All receptors derive from a human donor with Susac syndrome.

The V gene is TRBV20-1, the J gene TRBJ1-4; D uncertain. Trimming stripped 5 bases from V and 7 bases from J, with 8 bases between. The CDR3 is 11 amino acids. CDR1 and CDR2 (germline): DFQATT, SNEGSKA (reference sequence). In DNA, the CDR3 is TGCAGTGCTTGGGTTGGTGAAAAACTGTTTTTT. Translation gives CSAWVGEKLFF.

This chain joins TRBV9 and TRBJ2-1, with D uncertain. The CDR3 covers 15 residues. From germline, CDR1 is SGDLS and CDR2 YYNGEE. V shed 3 bases and J shed 0 bases, with 10 bases lying between them. The CDR3 DNA reads as TGTGCCAGCAGCGGCGACCCGAGCTCCTACAATGAGCAGTTCTTC. Protein product: CASSGDPSSYNEQFF.

This sequence joins TRBV4-2 and TRBJ1-2; TRBD1 aligns across 8 bases. CDR3 size: 15 residues. Looked up from germline, CDR1 is LGHNA and CDR2 is YNFKEQ. The trim removed 0 bases at V and 5 bases at J, leaving 5 bases unmatched. The chain's CDR3 is CASSQDGQGGYGYTF. In nucleotides, the CDR3 is TGTGCCAGCAGCCAAGATGGACAGGGAGGATATGGCTACACCTTC.

The V and J genes are TRBV5-1 and TRBJ2-5, with 12 bases that match TRBD1. J was trimmed by 5 bases and V by 0 bases; bases with no gene match: 11. The CDR3 extends over 18 amino acids. The germline gives CDR1 SGHRS, CDR2 YFSETQ. In DNA form, the CDR3 reads TGCGCCAGCAGCTTGGTCAAGTGGGACAGGGGGCGCCGGGAGACCCAGTACTTC. Protein: CASSLVKWDRGRRETQYF.

The gene calls are TRBV20-1 and TRBJ1-1; unclear D gene. The CDR3 loop spans 13 amino acids. Germline lookup yields CDR1 DFQATT and CDR2 SNEGSKA (reference sequence). Trimming stripped 0 bases from V and 2 bases from J, with 7 bases between. The CDR3 here is CSARDRSNTEAFF. The CDR3 coding sequence is TGCAGTGCTAGAGACAGGAGCAACACTGAAGCTTTCTTT.

CDR3 sequence reads: CSVGRQLFGANVLTF. The CDR3 nucleotides are TGCAGCGTTGGGAGGCAGTTATTTGGGGCCAACGTCCTGACTTTC. This sequence joins TRBV29-1 and TRBJ2-6; D perhaps matches TRBD2 (5 bases). V lost 4 bases and J lost 3, with 13 bases in between. CDR1 SQVTM and CDR2 ANQGSEA come from the germline V gene. The CDR3 runs 15 residues.

The V call is TRBV28, the J call TRBJ1-2, with 7 bases matching TRBD1. With V trimmed by 2 bases and J by 4 bases, 7 bases remained unmatched. Germline CDR1 and CDR2: MDHEN and SYDVKM. The CDR3 length is 15 residues. DNA for the CDR3: TGTGCCAGCAGTTTAGTCAGGGACAGATCCTATGGCTACACCTTC. This encodes CASSLVRDRSYGYTF.

V gene TRBV6-5 combines with J gene TRBJ2-7; TRBD2 matches 7 bases. CDR1 and CDR2 (germline): MNHEY, SVGAGI. V was pared by 4 bases and J by 4 bases, with 10 bases of the junction left unmatched. The CDR3 consists of 15 residues. The CDR3 is CASSSPWAGDYEQYF. CDR3 bases: TGTGCCAGCAGTTCCCCTTGGGCGGGAGATTACGAGCAGTACTTC.

This chain links TRBV30 with TRBJ2-3; TRBD1 or TRBD2 may be the D gene (5 bases each). Deletions cut 5 bases from V and 10 bases from J, with 13 bases between. This CDR3 has 11 residues. Germline V CDR1 and CDR2: GTSNPN, SVGIG (reference sequence). Here the CDR3 reads CAWWGGSAQYF. CDR3 nucleotide sequence: TGTGCCTGGTGGGGCGGGTCTGCGCAGTATTTT.

The chain carries TRBV30 and TRBJ2-5; TRBD2 matches at 7 bases. Germline assignment: CDR1 GTSNPN and CDR2 SVGIG (reference sequence). The V and J ends lost 5 bases and 6 bases, in that order; junction bases with no gene match: 12. CDR3 length equals 14 residues. CDR3 bases: TGTGCCTGGTTGGGGGGAGGGCCGAGAAAGACCCAGTACTTC. This encodes CAWLGGGPRKTQYF.